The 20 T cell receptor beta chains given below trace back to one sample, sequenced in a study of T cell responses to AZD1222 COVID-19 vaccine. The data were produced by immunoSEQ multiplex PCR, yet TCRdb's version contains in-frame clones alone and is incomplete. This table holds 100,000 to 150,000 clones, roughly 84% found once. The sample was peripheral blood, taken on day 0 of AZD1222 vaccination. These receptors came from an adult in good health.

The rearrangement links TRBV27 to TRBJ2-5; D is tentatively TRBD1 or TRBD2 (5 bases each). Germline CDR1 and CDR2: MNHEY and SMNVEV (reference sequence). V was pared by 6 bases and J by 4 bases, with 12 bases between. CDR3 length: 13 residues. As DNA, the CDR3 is TGTGCCAGCAGGGGGGAAATGAGAGAGACCCAGTACTTC. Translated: CASRGEMRETQYF.

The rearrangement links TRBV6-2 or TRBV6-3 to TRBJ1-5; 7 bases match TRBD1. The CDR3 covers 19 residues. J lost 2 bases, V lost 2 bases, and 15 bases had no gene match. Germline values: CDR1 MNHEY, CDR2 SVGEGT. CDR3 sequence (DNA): TGTGCCAGCAGTTACACACGAAGGGGGCAAGTCGGTGGCAATCAGCCCCAGCATTTT. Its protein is CASSYTRRGQVGGNQPQHF.

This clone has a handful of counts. The CDR3 DNA follows: TGTGCCAGCAGCTTAATACAGGGGGCGGAACAGTACTTC. Translating it yields CASSLIQGAEQYF. This chain joins TRBV11-3 and TRBJ2-7; TRBD1 agrees at 9 bases. The CDR3 is 13 amino acids. Germline trimming cut 2 bases from V and 10 bases from J; bases unmatched to any gene: 6. Per the germline V gene, CDR1 is SGHNT and CDR2 is YENEEA.

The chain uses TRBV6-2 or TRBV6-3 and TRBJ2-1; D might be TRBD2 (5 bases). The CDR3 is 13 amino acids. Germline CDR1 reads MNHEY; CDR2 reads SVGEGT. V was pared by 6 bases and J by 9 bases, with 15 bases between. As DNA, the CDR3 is TGTGCCAGCAGCAACAGCGGCTATGGTGAGCAGTTCTTC. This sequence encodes CASSNSGYGEQFF.

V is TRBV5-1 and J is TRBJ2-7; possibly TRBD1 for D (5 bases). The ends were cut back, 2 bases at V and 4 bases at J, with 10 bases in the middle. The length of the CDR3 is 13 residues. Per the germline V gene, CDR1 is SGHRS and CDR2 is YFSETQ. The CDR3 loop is CASSLGEGYEQYF. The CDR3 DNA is TGCGCCAGCAGCTTAGGGGAAGGGTACGAGCAGTACTTC.

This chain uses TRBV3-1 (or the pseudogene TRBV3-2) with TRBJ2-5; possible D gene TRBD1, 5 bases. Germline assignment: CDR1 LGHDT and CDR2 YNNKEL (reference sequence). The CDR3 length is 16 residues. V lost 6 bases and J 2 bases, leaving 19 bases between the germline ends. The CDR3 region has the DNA TGTGCCAGCAGTCAACAACTGGGGCTGAAACAAGAGACCCAGTACTTC. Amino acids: CASSQQLGLKQETQYF.

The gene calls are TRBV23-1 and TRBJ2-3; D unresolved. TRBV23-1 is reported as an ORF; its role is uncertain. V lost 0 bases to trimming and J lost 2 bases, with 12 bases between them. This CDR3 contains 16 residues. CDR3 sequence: CASSQSGVRITDTQYF. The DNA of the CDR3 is TGCGCCAGCAGTCAATCTGGCGTCAGAATCACAGATACGCAGTATTTT.

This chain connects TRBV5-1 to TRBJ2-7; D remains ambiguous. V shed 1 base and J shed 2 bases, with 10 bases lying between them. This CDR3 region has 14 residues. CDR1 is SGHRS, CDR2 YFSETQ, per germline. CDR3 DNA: TGCGCCAGCAGCTTGCTGGGGAATACCTACGAGCAGTACTTC. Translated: CASSLLGNTYEQYF.

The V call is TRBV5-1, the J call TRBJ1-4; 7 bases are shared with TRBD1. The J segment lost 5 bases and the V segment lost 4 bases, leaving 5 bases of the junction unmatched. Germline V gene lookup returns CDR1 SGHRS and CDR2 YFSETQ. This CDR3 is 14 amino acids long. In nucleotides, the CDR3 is TGCGCCAGCAGCCCCACAGGGGACAATGAAAAACTGTTTTTT. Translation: CASSPTGDNEKLFF.

This chain's CDR3 is CATSRWQGGSPLHF. The CDR3 DNA sequence: TGTGCCACCAGCAGATGGCAGGGTGGTTCACCCCTCCACTTT. This rearrangement joins TRBV15 to TRBJ1-6, with D perhaps TRBD1 (5 bases). V shed 2 bases and J shed 9 bases, with 11 bases lying between them. This CDR3 spans 14 amino acids. Germline V gene lookup returns CDR1 LNHNV and CDR2 YYDKDF (reference sequence).

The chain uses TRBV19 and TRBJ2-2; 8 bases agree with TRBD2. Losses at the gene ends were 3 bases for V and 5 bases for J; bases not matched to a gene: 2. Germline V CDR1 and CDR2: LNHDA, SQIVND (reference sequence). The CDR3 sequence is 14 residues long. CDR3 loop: CASSILAGTGELFF. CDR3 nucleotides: TGTGCCAGTAGTATCTTAGCGGGGACCGGGGAGCTGTTTTTT.

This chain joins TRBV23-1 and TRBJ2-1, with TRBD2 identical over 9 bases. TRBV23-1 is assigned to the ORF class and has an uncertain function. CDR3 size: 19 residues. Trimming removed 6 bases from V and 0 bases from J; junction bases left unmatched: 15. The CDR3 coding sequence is TGCGCCAGCAGCCGCACGAGGCTAGCGGGGAATAGCTCCTACAATGAGCAGTTCTTC. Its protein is CASSRTRLAGNSSYNEQFF.

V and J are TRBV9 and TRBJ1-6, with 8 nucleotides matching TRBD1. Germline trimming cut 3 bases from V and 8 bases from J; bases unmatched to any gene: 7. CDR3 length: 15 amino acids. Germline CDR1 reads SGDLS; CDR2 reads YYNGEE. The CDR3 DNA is TGTGCCAGCAGCGGCTCCAGGGGGCTTGATTCACCCCTCCACTTT. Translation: CASSGSRGLDSPLHF.

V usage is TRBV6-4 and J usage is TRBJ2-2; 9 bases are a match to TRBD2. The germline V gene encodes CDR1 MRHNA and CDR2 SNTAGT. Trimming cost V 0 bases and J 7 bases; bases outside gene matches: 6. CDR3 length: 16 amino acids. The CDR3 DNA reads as TGTGCCAGCAGTGACTCGCGGACTAGCGAGGTCGGGGAGCTGTTTTTT. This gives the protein CASSDSRTSEVGELFF.

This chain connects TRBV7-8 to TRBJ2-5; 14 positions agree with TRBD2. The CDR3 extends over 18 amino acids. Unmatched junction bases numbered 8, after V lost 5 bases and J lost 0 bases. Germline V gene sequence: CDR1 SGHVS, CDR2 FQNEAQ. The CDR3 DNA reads TGTGCCAGCAGCCCAGGACTAGCGGGGGGCAGGTACCAAGAGACCCAGTACTTC. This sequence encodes CASSPGLAGGRYQETQYF.

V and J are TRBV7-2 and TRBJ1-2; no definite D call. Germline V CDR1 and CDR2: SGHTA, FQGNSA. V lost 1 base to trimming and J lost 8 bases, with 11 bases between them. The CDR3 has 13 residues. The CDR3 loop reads CASSLVLEGGYTF. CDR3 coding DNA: TGTGCCAGCAGCTTAGTTCTGGAGGGCGGCTACACCTTC.

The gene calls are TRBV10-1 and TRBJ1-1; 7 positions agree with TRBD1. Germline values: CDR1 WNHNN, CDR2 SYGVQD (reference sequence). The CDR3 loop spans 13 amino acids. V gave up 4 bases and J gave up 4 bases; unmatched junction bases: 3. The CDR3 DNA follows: TGCGCCAGCAGTGTGGCAGGGGGCACTGAAGCTTTCTTT. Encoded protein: CASSVAGGTEAFF.

The CDR3 sequence is CASKTTGWTDTQYF. CDR3 DNA: TGTGCCAGCAAGACGACAGGGTGGACAGATACGCAGTATTTT. V and J are TRBV6-5 and TRBJ2-3; 7 bases map to TRBD1. The V gene's germline CDR1 is MNHEY and CDR2 SVGAGI. The V gene end was trimmed by 7 bases and the J gene end by 3 bases; junction bases not matched to a gene: 7. The CDR3 is made up of 14 amino acids.

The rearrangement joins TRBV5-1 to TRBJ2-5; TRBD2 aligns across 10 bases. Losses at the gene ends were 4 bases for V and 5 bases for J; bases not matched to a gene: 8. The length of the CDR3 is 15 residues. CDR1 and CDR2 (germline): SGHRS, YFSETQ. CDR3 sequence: CASSPQRGGRETQYF. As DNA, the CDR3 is TGCGCCAGCAGCCCCCAGCGGGGGGGCCGGGAGACCCAGTACTTC.

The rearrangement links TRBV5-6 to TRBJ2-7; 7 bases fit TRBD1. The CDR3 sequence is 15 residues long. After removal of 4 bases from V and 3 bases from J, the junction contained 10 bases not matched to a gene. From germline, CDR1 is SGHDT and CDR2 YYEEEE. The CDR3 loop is CASSPDRATYYEQYF. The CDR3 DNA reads TGTGCCAGCAGCCCCGACAGGGCGACCTACTACGAGCAGTACTTC.